This paragraph covers one T cell receptor (beta chain) sequence. Antigen specificity is unknown. Random hexamers were used to reverse transcribe about 0.5 to 1 ug of RNA. TCRdb recomputed calls from the immunoSEQ multiplex PCR reads with MiXCR, one row per CDR3 protein. The table has roughly 200,000 distinct CDR3 sequences, just under 95% seen once. This sample is drawn from a study of CD8 T cells in Susac syndrome. About the study: Eight or nine of the sequenced Susac syndrome patients were in remission, and five or six had active disease. Patients with Susac syndrome were, at the time of blood collection, therapy-naive, maintained on corticosteroids, or maintained on intravenous immunoglobulin alone.

Sequencing of TCR beta was undertaken in CD8+ and CD4+ T cells derived from blood. Regarding the study as a whole: Clonal expansion did not appear in Susac syndrome CD4+ T cell repertoires.

Germline V gene sequence: CDR1 SQVTM, CDR2 ANQGSEA. CDR3 length: 15 amino acids. J was trimmed by 3 bases and V by 4 bases; bases with no gene match: 10. V usage is TRBV29-1 and J usage is TRBJ1-2; 8 bases are shared with TRBD1. The sequenced material came from CD4+ T cells from PBMCs. The receptor comes from a human donor with Susac syndrome. The CDR3 spells CSVARGAGGDYGYTF. Written as DNA, the CDR3 is TGCAGCGTTGCCCGGGGGGCAGGGGGCGACTATGGCTACACCTTC.